Below, 3 T cell receptor beta chains from the same sample are listed, as sequenced in a study of T cell changes during pregnancy in multiple sclerosis. The table came from immunoSEQ multiplex PCR; TCRdb's copy has only in-frame clones and leaves some out. The sample includes approximately 34,000 clones, 92% of them seen just once. This specimen was CD4+ T cells from peripheral blood mononuclear cells, taken after pregnancy. The receptors come from a female donor with multiple sclerosis, enrolled in a pregnancy study.

The gene calls are TRBV15 and TRBJ1-2; a weak D match, TRBD1 (5 bases). V shed 1 base and J shed 5 bases, with 14 bases lying between them. Germline V CDR1 and CDR2: LNHNV, YYDKDF (reference sequence). This CDR3 has 15 residues. The CDR3 coding sequence is TGTGCCACCAGCAGAGCACGCTCGACAGTGTATGGCTACACCTTC. Amino acids: CATSRARSTVYGYTF.

The V call is TRBV6-1, the J call TRBJ1-2, with 10 bases aligning to TRBD1. The ends lost 6 bases at V and 6 bases at J; junction bases unmatched: 7. The CDR3 totals 14 residues. Germline V gives CDR1 MNHNS, CDR2 SASEGT. DNA for the CDR3: TGTGCCAGCAGGGTAACAGGGACAGGGGATGGCTACACCTTC. Its translation is CASRVTGTGDGYTF.

This clone was seen a handful of times. This chain links TRBV10-3 with TRBJ1-2, with a weak D call TRBD1 (6 bases). Trimming removed 6 bases at V and 5 bases at J, with 16 bases between. Germline V gene sequence: CDR1 ENHRY, CDR2 SYGVKD. The CDR3 length is 14 residues. The CDR3 loop is CAISSSGEGYGYTF. The CDR3 coding sequence is TGTGCCATCAGCTCTTCAGGGGAGGGATATGGCTACACCTTC.